A single sample is the source of the 13 T cell receptor beta chains below, sequenced in a study of blood T cells in healthy people across ages. Primers used in a second PCR of about 7 to 11 cycles were a sample-barcoded 5' primer and a J-beta primer mix. TCRdb ran MiXCR on the 5' RACE reads and lists one entry per CDR3 protein. Of fewer than 1,200,000 distinct CDR3 sequences in the sample, approximately 25% were seen once. These data were likewise used in another study, on T cells of mothers and their children.

The sample consisted of blood. The receptors were sampled from a girl aged 2-15 years in good health.

The rearrangement joins TRBV29-1 to TRBJ2-7; 9 bases line up with TRBD1. Unmatched junction bases numbered 9, after V lost 5 bases and J lost 7 bases. Germline CDR1 and CDR2: SQVTM and ANQGSEA. The CDR3 contains 13 residues. The CDR3 region has the DNA TGCAGCGTTAGCCGGGACAGGGAATTTGAGCAGTACTTC. As protein: CSVSRDREFEQYF.

The rearrangement links TRBV6-6 to TRBJ2-1; 8 bases agree with TRBD1. The J call may be incorrect, as the DNA end agrees better with TRBJ2-5. The length of the CDR3 is 14 residues. Germline lookup yields CDR1 MNHNY and CDR2 SVGAGI (reference sequence). CDR3 nucleotide sequence: TGTGCCAGCAGTTACGCCGGACAGGGAGAGACCCAGTACTTC. This gives the protein CASSYAGQGETQYF.

This clonotype was counted a few times. The rearrangement uses TRBV29-1 and TRBJ2-7; the D gene is possibly TRBD2 (5 bases). Per the germline V gene, CDR1 is SQVTM and CDR2 is ANQGSEA. The CDR3 covers 14 residues. Trimming stripped 0 bases from V and 6 bases from J, with 15 bases between. CDR3 nucleotide sequence: TGCAGCGTTGAAGATCCCAGGAGGTCGTCCGAGCAGTACTTC. Translated: CSVEDPRRSSEQYF.

This chain uses TRBV25-1 with TRBJ1-1; D call uncertain. The CDR3 covers 13 residues. V was trimmed by 5 bases and J by 4 bases, leaving 11 bases between them. Looked up from germline, CDR1 is MGHDK and CDR2 is SYGVNS. Written as DNA, the CDR3 is TGTGCCAGCAGTCAAACACAGTTCACTGAAGCTTTCTTT. It is translated as CASSQTQFTEAFF.

This clonotype was seen a handful of times. The CDR3 reads CASSHPGGKGYTF. Here the CDR3 DNA reads TGCGCCAGCAGTCACCCGGGGGGGAAAGGCTACACCTTC. The rearrangement uses TRBV23-1 and TRBJ1-2, with D possibly matching TRBD1 (5 bases). Being an ORF, TRBV23-1 has a function that is uncertain. V was cut by 3 bases and J by 8 bases, with 13 bases left in between. This CDR3 is built from 13 residues.

The sample holds a few counts of this clonotype. The chain has TRBV12-3 or TRBV12-4 and TRBJ2-5; D is perhaps TRBD1 (6 bases). TRBJ2-1 matches the DNA end more closely, so the J call is doubtful. CDR3 length equals 15 residues. CDR3 nucleotide sequence: TGTGCCAGCAGGCCGTGGGACACCCCCTCGGATGAGCAGTTCTTC. It yields the protein CASRPWDTPSDEQFF.

This clonotype was detected only a few times. The J gene is TRBJ1-4, the V gene TRBV4-1, with unresolved D. V lost 4 bases and J 7 bases, leaving 16 bases between the germline ends. Germline V CDR1 and CDR2: MGHRA, YSYEKL. The CDR3 is 15 residues long. DNA of the CDR3: TGCGCCAGCAGCCGTGAAGTTGGGTATAGTGAAAAACTGTTTTTT. Amino acid sequence: CASSREVGYSEKLFF.

This clonotype was observed a few times. This chain joins TRBV9 and TRBJ2-1; TRBD2 aligns across 7 bases. Looked up from germline, CDR1 is SGDLS and CDR2 is YYNGEE. The CDR3 consists of 14 residues. V lost 4 bases, J lost 8 bases, and 9 bases stayed unmatched. CDR3 nucleotides: TGTGCCAGCAGCCCCCGGGGGGTTGGCTATGAGCAGTTCTTC. It codes for CASSPRGVGYEQFF.

This clonotype was observed a few times. The chain links TRBV3-1 to TRBJ1-2; a possible D gene is TRBD1 (5 bases). The CDR3 contains 17 residues. The V end lost 0 bases, the J end lost 4 bases, and 18 bases lay between the germline ends. The germline V gene has CDR1 LGHDT and CDR2 YNNKEL (reference sequence). CDR3 protein: CASSQDKGALVSYGYTF. The CDR3 coding sequence is TGTGCCAGCAGCCAAGATAAAGGGGCTCTCGTAAGCTATGGCTACACCTTC.

The genes are TRBV20-1 and TRBJ2-1, with 7 bases matching TRBD2. V dropped 0 bases and J dropped 6; count of bases not matched to a gene: 14. Germline CDR1 DFQATT, CDR2 SNEGSKA (reference sequence). The length of the CDR3 is 17 residues. As DNA, the CDR3 is TGCAGTGCTAGAGATCCCGCGGGACTACAATCGATCAATGAGCAGTTCTTC. Translating it yields CSARDPAGLQSINEQFF.

This clonotype has a handful of counts. The chain is built from TRBV15 and TRBJ2-5; D gene uncertain. Per germline, CDR1 LNHNV and CDR2 YYDKDF (reference sequence). This CDR3 region has 14 residues. Deletions cut 1 base from V and 1 base from J, with 7 bases between. The CDR3 region has the DNA TGTGCCACCAGCAGAGTCGAGGTCCAAGAGACCCAGTACTTC. It translates to CATSRVEVQETQYF.

The chain recombines TRBV5-1 with TRBJ2-1; D not certain. Trimming took 2 bases from V and 3 from J, leaving 6 bases between them. CDR3 length: 13 residues. In germline, CDR1 is SGHRS, CDR2 YFSETQ. CDR3 loop: CASSFELYNEQFF. CDR3 in DNA: TGCGCCAGCAGCTTCGAGCTCTACAATGAGCAGTTCTTC.

The rearrangement links TRBV20-1 to TRBJ2-1; D is perhaps TRBD2 (5 bases). This CDR3 is built from 15 residues. From germline, CDR1 is DFQATT and CDR2 SNEGSKA (reference sequence). Trimming pared 6 bases from V and 4 bases from J, leaving 19 bases between. The CDR3 region has the DNA TGCAGTGCGAGCGAACGGGATCCTATATACAATGAGCAGTTCTTC. Amino acid sequence: CSASERDPIYNEQFF.